This T cell receptor beta chain stems from a study of metastatic and nonmetastatic thyroid tumors (dated by TCRdb to about 2020). Broadly, across the study: The researchers compared repertoires between peripheral blood samples and tumor or nodule tissue samples from patients with malignant or benign thyroid disease.

This clone was picked up a small number of times. Its antigen is still unknown. No base qualities exist here, and no much larger clone lies one base off it. The library was obtained by PCR. The listed sequencing device is Illumina HiSeq 4000. High-throughput sequencing was used to profile the CDR3 region of the TCR beta-chain in every patient. In the original analysis: CDR3 differences across clinicopathological groups were used to build a classifier for discriminating distant-metastatic papillary thyroid cancer patients. The Shannon index was used to measure repertoire diversity, and the Morisita-Horn index was used to measure how similar tumor and blood repertoires were. The public sequencing data were trimmed at Q25 with fastp and processed into clonotypes with MiXCR by TCRdb, which kept only in-frame beta chains. In this record, the V and J calls reflect TCRdb's handling and not the investigators' own analysis. The sample records 7,000 to 8,500 clones, just under 30% of which are singletons. The top ten clones comprise almost 30% of the sample.

The CDR1 and CDR2 encoded by the germline V gene are MNHNS and SASEGT. The germline V end is reduced by 6 bases and the J end by 2 bases; junction bases left unmatched: 5. The CDR3 holds 15 amino acids from the cysteine to the phenylalanine. The CDR3 DNA has 45 bases and is translated from base 1. Before undergoing thyroid surgery, none of the patients had been given any kind of treatment. The study retrospectively analysed patient clinical samples collected from about 2012 to 2018 using T-cell receptor beta sequencing. Overall results and qualifications from the work: In both blood and tumor samples, malignant tumors were reported to have significantly higher TCR beta diversity than benign nodules.

Sequencing used tumor tissue. This TCR was sampled from a female donor with papillary thyroid cancer or a benign thyroid nodule (not recorded which). Some clones in this sample may be carry-over from other donors' samples. The chain is encoded by TRBV6-1 joined to TRBJ2-7; the central 12 bases match TRBD2. This receptor has the CDR3 CASSVTSGGTYEQYF. The nucleotide sequence is given as TGTGCCAGCAGCGTGACTAGCGGGGGTACCTACGAGCAGTACTTC.